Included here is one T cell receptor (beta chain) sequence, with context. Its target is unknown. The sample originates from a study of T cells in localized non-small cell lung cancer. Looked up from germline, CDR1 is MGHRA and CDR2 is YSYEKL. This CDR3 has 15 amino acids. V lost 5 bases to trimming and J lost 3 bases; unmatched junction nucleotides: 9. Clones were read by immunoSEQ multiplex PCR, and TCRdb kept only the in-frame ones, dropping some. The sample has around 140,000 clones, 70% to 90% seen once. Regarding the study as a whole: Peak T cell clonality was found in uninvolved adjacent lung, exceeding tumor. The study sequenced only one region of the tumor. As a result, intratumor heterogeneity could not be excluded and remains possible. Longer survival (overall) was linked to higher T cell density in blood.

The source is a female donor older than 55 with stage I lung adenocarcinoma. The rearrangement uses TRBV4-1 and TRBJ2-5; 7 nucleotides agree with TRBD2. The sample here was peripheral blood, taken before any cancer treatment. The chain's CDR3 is CASSSTGAGEETQYF. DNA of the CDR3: TGCGCCAGCAGCTCTACTGGTGCGGGAGAAGAGACCCAGTACTTC.